The rows below give T cell receptor beta chains drawn from one sample of a study of cytotoxic CD8 clonotypes in ibrutinib-treated CLL. Measured with immunoSEQ multiplex PCR; TCRdb has only the in-frame clones, and not every one. Among about 92,000 clones listed, roughly four fifths were seen once. The source material was PBMCs, sampled after 24 months of ibrutinib treatment. The receptors stem from a human donor with chronic lymphocytic leukemia. The CDR3 runs from the conserved cysteine through the conserved F or W. The order of the fields is D gene, V gene, clone size, J gene, CDR3 DNA, CDR3 protein. D genes are given only for firm matches. Size tells how often a clone was seen (once, few, many) or the class of an expanded clone, and some rows leave it out.

>TRBD1|TRBV7-9|-|TRBJ1-4
TGTGCCAGCAGCCGCGGACAGGGGGGTGAAAAACTGTTTTTT
CASSRGQGGEKLFF
>-|TRBV5-1|-|TRBJ1-4
TGCGCCAGCAGCCCCGGGCAGGGGCTGGCAAAACTGTTTTTT
CASSPGQGLAKLFF
>TRBD2|TRBV4-3|-|TRBJ2-1
TGCGCCAGCAGCCCGCTAGCGGGGGGCGAGAGTCGAAATGAGCAGTTCTTC
CASSPLAGGESRNEQFF
>-|TRBV20-1|-|TRBJ2-7
TGCAGTGCTAGTGTATCCTACGAGCAGTACTTC
CSASVSYEQYF
>TRBD1|TRBV6-6|-|TRBJ1-6
TGTGCCAGCAGACTGACAGGGAAGGGACCCCTCCACTTT
CASRLTGKGPLHF
>-|TRBV28|-|TRBJ1-6
TGTGCCAGCAGTTTACCCGCCGGGAATTCACCCCTCCACTTT
CASSLPAGNSPLHF
>TRBD1|TRBV29-1|once|TRBJ1-2
TGCAGCGTTGAAGAACTGACAGGGATAAACTATGGCTACACCTTC
CSVEELTGINYGYTF
>-|TRBV28|-|TRBJ1-2
TGTGCCAGCCGAAACCCGATTCGGTATGGCTACACCTTC
CASRNPIRYGYTF
>-|TRBV5-1|-|TRBJ2-2
TGCGCCAGCAGCTTGTTAGGGAACACCGGGGAGCTGTTTTTT
CASSLLGNTGELFF
>TRBD1|TRBV30|many|TRBJ1-6
TGTGCCTGGAGGCCCGGGACAGGTAGTTCACCCCTCCACTTT
CAWRPGTGSSPLHF
>-|TRBV6-1|-|TRBJ1-4
TGTGCCAGCAGGGGGGAGGGCCGGGGTAATGAAAAACTGTTTTTT
CASRGEGRGNEKLFF
>-|TRBV5-1|-|TRBJ1-2
TGCGCCAGCAGCGGTGGACAGCCAAACTATGGCTACACCTTC
CASSGGQPNYGYTF
>-|TRBV7-8|-|TRBJ2-3
TGTGCCAGCAGCCCACGCTGGGGTTTCACAGATACGCAGTATTTT
CASSPRWGFTDTQYF
>TRBD2|TRBV7-2|-|TRBJ2-7
TGTGCCAGCAGCTTAGATGGGCTAGCGGCCCTCTCCTACGAGCAGTACTTC
CASSLDGLAALSYEQYF
>-|TRBV27|-|TRBJ1-2
TGTGCCAGCAAAAGACAGTGGCTCGCAGTCTATGGCTACACCTTC
CASKRQWLAVYGYTF
>-|TRBV6-1|-|TRBJ1-2
TGTGCCAGCAGGGATTCTAGGAACTATGGCTACACCTTC
CASRDSRNYGYTF
>TRBD1|TRBV5-5|-|TRBJ1-1
TGTGCCAGCAGCTTTGGGACAGCTGAAGCTTTCTTT
CASSFGTAEAFF
>-|TRBV15|-|TRBJ1-1
TGTGCCACCAGCAGAGCCGCGGGGAGGGCGGGCACCGGTTCAGGAGCTTTCTTT
CATSRAAGRAGTGSGAFF
>-|TRBV11-2|-|TRBJ1-4
TGTGCCAGCAGCTCATCAGGTCTCCGTAATGAAAAACTGTTTTTT
CASSSSGLRNEKLFF
>TRBD2|TRBV7-6|-|TRBJ2-5
TGTGCCAGCAGCTTAGTAGCGGGAGGAGGGGAGACCCAGTACTTC
CASSLVAGGGETQYF
>TRBD1|TRBV29-1|-|TRBJ1-1
TGCAGCGTAGGGACAGGAGGGGGCACTGAAGCTTTCTTT
CSVGTGGGTEAFF
>TRBD2|TRBV28|-|TRBJ2-5
TGTGCCAGCAGTTACGGGGCTAGCGGGGGGTTCCCGACCCAGTACTTC
CASSYGASGGFPTQYF
>TRBD1|TRBV14|once|TRBJ2-7
TGTGCCAGCAGCCCGGGACAGGGACCGTTCTACGAGCAGTACTTC
CASSPGQGPFYEQYF
>TRBD1|TRBV7-3|-|TRBJ1-2
TGTGCCAGCAGCTTACGCCGGGACAGAAACTATGGCTACACCTTC
CASSLRRDRNYGYTF
>TRBD2|TRBV9|-|TRBJ2-1
TGTGCCAGCAGCTTCAAAGCGGGAGGGCAGAACAATGAGCAGTTCTTC
CASSFKAGGQNNEQFF
>TRBD1|TRBV5-1|-|TRBJ2-5
TGCGCCAGCAGCCTGAGACAGGGCTACAAAGAGACCCAGTACTTC
CASSLRQGYKETQYF
>-|TRBV4-2|-|TRBJ2-1
TGTGCCAGCAGCCCCACCGGCGGTAAGGAGCAGTTCTTC
CASSPTGGKEQFF
>TRBD1|TRBV7-9|few|TRBJ1-2
TGTGCCAGCAGCAGGACAGGGACGAACTATGGCTACACCTTC
CASSRTGTNYGYTF
>TRBD1|TRBV19|-|TRBJ2-3
TGTGCCAGTAGCCGGACAGGGTCATTAGCAGATACGCAGTATTTT
CASSRTGSLADTQYF
>-|TRBV5-1|-|TRBJ2-7
TGCGCCAGCAGCCTAGACGGCTACGAGCAGTACTTC
CASSLDGYEQYF
>-|TRBV27|few|TRBJ2-2
TGTGCCAGCAGCGGGACCGGGGAGCTGTTTTTT
CASSGTGELFF
>-|TRBV7-2|-|TRBJ1-6
TGTGCCAGCAGGGATAGCGCAGGGCGTAATTCACCCCTCCACTTT
CASRDSAGRNSPLHF
>TRBD1|TRBV5-4|-|TRBJ2-4
TGTGCCAGCAGGGGACAGGGGGCGAACATTCAGTACTTC
CASRGQGANIQYF
>-|TRBV7-2|-|TRBJ2-1
TGTGCCAGCAGCTCAAGCGGAAATGAGCAGTTCTTC
CASSSSGNEQFF
>-|TRBV27|-|TRBJ1-2
TGTGCCAGCAGGATGTTAGGGGTCGGCGGCTACACCTTC
CASRMLGVGGYTF
>-|TRBV2|-|TRBJ2-6
TGTGCCAGCAGCCGGACAGCCACCCTCGCCAACGTCCTGACTTTC
CASSRTATLANVLTF
>-|TRBV20-1|-|TRBJ2-7
TGCAGTGCTAAAGGCGCCTACGAGCAGTACTTC
CSAKGAYEQYF